Listed below are T cell receptor beta chains from one sample, sequenced in a study of T cell responses to AZD1222 COVID-19 vaccine. The data were produced by immunoSEQ multiplex PCR, yet TCRdb's version contains in-frame clones alone and is incomplete. The sample lists around 99,000 clones; about 90% were seen once. Here the sequenced sample was peripheral blood, taken 28 days after the second AZD1222 dose. Receptors were obtained from an adult who received the AZD1222 COVID-19 vaccine. Both conserved end residues are part of each CDR3. The D gene is left open where the match is weak. Not every row has a clone size; where given, it reads once, few, many or a size class.

CDR3 | DNA | J | V | size | D
CASSLVRMNTEAFF | TGTGCCAGCAGTTTAGTCAGGATGAACACTGAAGCTTTCTTT | TRBJ1-1 | TRBV27 | . | .
CASSATGGGHFNQPQHF | TGTGCCAGCAGTGCCACAGGGGGCGGACACTTCAATCAGCCCCAGCATTTT | TRBJ1-5 | TRBV6-1 | . | TRBD1
CASDLGTDISYEQYF | TGTGCCAGCGACCTTGGGACGGACATCTCCTACGAGCAGTACTTC | TRBJ2-7 | TRBV6-5 | . | .
CASSFGQGFTDTQYF | TGTGCCAGCAGTTTCGGACAGGGATTCACAGATACGCAGTATTTT | TRBJ2-3 | TRBV6-5 | . | TRBD1
CASSIRGTNTEAFF | TGTGCCAGTAGTATACGTGGCACCAACACTGAAGCTTTCTTT | TRBJ1-1 | TRBV19 | . | .
CASSQPPGLIGSLLHF | TGTGCCAGCAGTCAGCCCCCGGGACTCATCGGATCACTCCTCCACTTT | TRBJ1-6 | TRBV6-6 | . | .
CASSLSAGATEAFF | TGTGCCAGCAGTTTATCGGCAGGGGCGACTGAAGCTTTCTTT | TRBJ1-1 | TRBV28 | . | .
CASSARLQGTGELFF | TGTGCCAGCAGTGCTCGGCTCCAGGGCACCGGGGAGCTGTTTTTT | TRBJ2-2 | TRBV6-2/TRBV6-3 | . | .
CASSSLAGDEQFF | TGTGCCAGCAGTTCACTAGCGGGAGATGAGCAGTTCTTC | TRBJ2-1 | TRBV27 | . | TRBD2
CASSTAGGRTEAFF | TGTGCCAGCAGTACAGCAGGGGGCCGGACTGAAGCTTTCTTT | TRBJ1-1 | TRBV6-2/TRBV6-3 | . | TRBD1
CSWGDGRGEKLFF | TGCAGCTGGGGGGACGGACGAGGGGAAAAACTGTTTTTT | TRBJ1-4 | TRBV29-1 | once | .